The clone carrying this T cell receptor beta chain was counted only a few times. Its antigen is undetermined. TCR beta cDNA libraries included unique molecular identifiers. TCRdb ran MiXCR on the PCR reads and lists one entry per CDR3 protein. The repertoire holds 450,000 to 650,000 distinct CDR3 sequences, with 44% as singletons. These data come from a study of post-analysis software for immune sequencing data. Findings and caveats of the study: In patients, about 5 TRBV segments were more frequent than in controls, with TRBV5-6, TRBV5-1 and TRBV20-1 among them.

J was trimmed by 5 bases and V by 7 bases; bases with no gene match: 13. The CDR3 loop spans 15 amino acids. Germline values: CDR1 SQVTM, CDR2 ANQGSEA. This TCR was recovered from a girl between 5 and 17 years old with multiple sclerosis. The specimen sequenced was blood. The rearrangement joins TRBV29-1 to TRBJ1-2; TRBD1 matches at 10 bases. CDR3 loop: CSARDRGPEPYGYTF. The CDR3 nucleotides are TGCAGCGCCAGGGACAGGGGCCCGGAACCGTATGGCTACACCTTC.